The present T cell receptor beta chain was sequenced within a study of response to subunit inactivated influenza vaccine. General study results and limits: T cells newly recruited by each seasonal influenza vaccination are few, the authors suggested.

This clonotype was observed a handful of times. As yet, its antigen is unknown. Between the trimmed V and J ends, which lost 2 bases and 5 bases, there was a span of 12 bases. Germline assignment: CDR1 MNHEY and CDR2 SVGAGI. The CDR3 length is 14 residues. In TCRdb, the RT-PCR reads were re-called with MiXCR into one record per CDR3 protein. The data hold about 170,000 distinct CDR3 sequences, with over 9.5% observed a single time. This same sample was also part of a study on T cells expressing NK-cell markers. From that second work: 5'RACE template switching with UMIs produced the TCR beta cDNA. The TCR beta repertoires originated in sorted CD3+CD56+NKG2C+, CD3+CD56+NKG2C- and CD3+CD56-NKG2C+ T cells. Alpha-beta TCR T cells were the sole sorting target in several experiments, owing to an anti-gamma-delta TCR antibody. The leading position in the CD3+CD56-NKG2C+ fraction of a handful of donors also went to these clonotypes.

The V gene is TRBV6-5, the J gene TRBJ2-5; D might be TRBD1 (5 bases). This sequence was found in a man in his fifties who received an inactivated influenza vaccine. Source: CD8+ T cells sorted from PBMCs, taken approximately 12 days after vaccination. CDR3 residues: CASSYGRVGETQYF. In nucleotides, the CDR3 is TGTGCCAGCAGTTACGGCAGGGTTGGCGAGACCCAGTACTTC.